The 26 T cell receptor beta chains listed next were all sequenced from one sample in a study of cytomegalovirus exposure and HLA in healthy donors. PCR was performed using 60 Vbeta and 13 Jbeta primers. Clones were read by immunoSEQ multiplex PCR, and TCRdb kept only the in-frame ones, dropping some. The table shows some 220,000 clones, with roughly 73% occurring only once. Input material: PBMCs. The receptors here all came from a boy aged 5-17 years in good health and CMV-seronegative.

The chain is built from TRBV5-8 and TRBJ2-1; 10 bases match TRBD2. Germline lookup yields CDR1 SGHTS and CDR2 YDEGEE. CDR3 length equals 15 residues. The V gene end was trimmed by 5 bases and the J gene end by 0 bases; junction bases not matched to a gene: 2. This CDR3 reads CASSTSGVSYNEQFF. CDR3 nucleotides: TGTGCCAGCAGTACTAGCGGGGTCTCCTACAATGAGCAGTTCTTC.

The rearrangement links TRBV15 to TRBJ2-7; D is unclear. The CDR3 length is 17 residues. CDR1 and CDR2 from the germline V gene are LNHNV and YYDKDF (reference sequence). The germline V and J ends were trimmed by 1 base and 2 bases, with 18 bases remaining between them. CDR3 protein: CATSRVRRGRITYEQYF. CDR3 coding DNA: TGTGCCACCAGCAGAGTACGAAGAGGTCGGATTACCTACGAGCAGTACTTC.

The chain links TRBV30 to TRBJ2-7; D possibly corresponds to TRBD2 (5 bases). Germline V CDR1 and CDR2: GTSNPN, SVGIG (reference sequence). This CDR3 is 12 amino acids long. Trimming stripped 2 bases from V and 4 bases from J, with 9 bases between. The CDR3: CAWSREQYEQYF. The CDR3, as DNA: TGTGCCTGGAGTAGGGAGCAGTACGAGCAGTACTTC.

This clone was counted a single time. The chain recombines TRBV6-1 with TRBJ1-1, with TRBD1 matching over 9 bases. CDR1 is MNHNS and CDR2 is SASEGT in the germline V gene. J was trimmed by 4 bases and V by 6 bases; bases with no gene match: 9. The length of the CDR3 is 15 residues. CDR3 protein: CASSRTGVEGTEAFF. CDR3 DNA sequence: TGTGCCAGCAGCCGGACAGGGGTTGAGGGCACTGAAGCTTTCTTT.

The chain combines TRBV10-2 with TRBJ1-1, with D uncertain. From germline, CDR1 is WSHSY and CDR2 SAAADI. This CDR3 has 13 amino acids. V lost 4 bases and J lost 6, with 12 bases in between. CDR3 residues: CASSAGGAPEAFF. The CDR3 nucleotides read TGCGCCAGCAGTGCAGGTGGCGCGCCTGAAGCTTTCTTT.

The genes are TRBV13 and TRBJ2-1, with 12 bases fitting TRBD2. The CDR3 length is 14 residues. CDR1 PRHDT and CDR2 FYEKMQ come from the germline V gene (reference sequence). Unmatched junction bases numbered 4, after V lost 5 bases and J lost 8 bases. The CDR3 DNA reads TGTGCCAGCAGCCTCCGACTAGCGGGAGATGAGCAGTTCTTC. Residues: CASSLRLAGDEQFF. Complete variable domain (other parts from reference TRBV13 and TRBJ2-1): AAGVIQSPRHLIKEKRETATLKCYPIPRHDTVYWYQQGPGQDPQFLISFYEKMQSDKGSIPDRFSAQQFSDYHSELNMSSLELGDSALYFCASSLRLAGDEQFFGPGTRLTVL.

V and J are TRBV7-2 and TRBJ2-7; maybe TRBD1 (7 bases). The length of the CDR3 is 12 residues. Deletions cut 5 bases from V and 4 bases from J, with 9 bases between. The germline V gene has CDR1 SGHTA and CDR2 FQGNSA. The CDR3: CASSAGGYEQYF. The CDR3 DNA follows: TGTGCCAGCAGCGCAGGGGGGTACGAGCAGTACTTC.

This chain uses TRBV6-5 with TRBJ1-5; the D gene is possibly TRBD1 (6 bases). This CDR3 contains 14 residues. The germline gives CDR1 MNHEY, CDR2 SVGAGI. With 3 bases removed from V and 4 bases from J, the gap between germline ends came to 10 bases. Here the CDR3 DNA reads TGTGCCAGCAGTTATCAAGGGGGAAATCAGCCCCAGCATTTT. This encodes CASSYQGGNQPQHF.

This clone has only a few counts. The CDR3 spells CASSYSRGGADQPQHF. The CDR3 nucleotides are TGTGCCAGCAGTTACTCGAGAGGGGGGGCGGATCAGCCCCAGCATTTT. The chain recombines TRBV6-6 with TRBJ1-5; D is perhaps TRBD1 (6 bases). The CDR3 consists of 16 residues. Trimming took off 0 bases at V and 5 bases at J, with 14 bases between the two ends. Germline V gene lookup returns CDR1 MNHNY and CDR2 SVGAGI (reference sequence).

The rearrangement uses TRBV30 and TRBJ2-3, with 14 bases that match TRBD2. J lost 5 bases, V lost 3 bases, and 4 bases had no gene match. Germline lookup yields CDR1 GTSNPN and CDR2 SVGIG (reference sequence). This CDR3 contains 15 residues. The CDR3 protein is CAWRKGLAGVDTQYF. The CDR3 DNA sequence: TGTGCCTGGAGGAAGGGACTAGCGGGAGTAGATACGCAGTATTTT.

This clone has only one observation. V gene TRBV5-5 combines with J gene TRBJ2-2; 7 positions match TRBD2. Germline V gene lookup returns CDR1 SGHKS and CDR2 YYEKEE (reference sequence). The CDR3 contains 16 residues. The V and J ends lost 5 bases and 0 bases, in that order; junction bases with no gene match: 7. The DNA for the CDR3 is TGTGCCAGCAGACCGGCGAGCGGGGCGAACACCGGGGAGCTGTTTTTT. Translating gives CASRPASGANTGELFF.

The chain employs TRBV21-1 and TRBJ2-7; the table gives TRBD2 as D, unverified against the DNA. TRBV21-1 is a pseudogene locus. CDR3 length equals 15 residues. CDR3 coding DNA: TGTGCCAGCAGCAAGGCTAGCGGGGGGGGCTGGGAGCAGTACTTC. This encodes CASSKASGGGWEQYF.

The chain is built from TRBV19 and TRBJ1-4; 8 bases align to TRBD1. This CDR3 contains 13 residues. Germline values: CDR1 LNHDA, CDR2 SQIVND (reference sequence). V dropped 7 bases and J dropped 7; count of bases not matched to a gene: 5. The CDR3 DNA sequence: TGTGCCAGTATGTACAGGGGGGGTGAAAAACTGTTTTTT. Its protein is CASMYRGGEKLFF.

This clone was recorded only once. This rearrangement joins TRBV7-9 to TRBJ1-5; D gene ambiguous. This CDR3 spans 14 amino acids. Germline V lookup: CDR1 SEHNR, CDR2 FQNEAQ (reference sequence). The V end lost 5 bases, the J end lost 1 base, and 9 bases lay between the germline ends. CDR3 in amino acids: CASSPLLSNQPQHF. CDR3 coding DNA: TGTGCCAGCAGCCCCCTCCTCAGCAATCAGCCCCAGCATTTT.

This clone was seen a single time. V and J are TRBV5-1 and TRBJ2-5; 7 bases are a match to TRBD1. The junction had 13 bases not matched to a gene; V was cut back by 5 bases and J by 9 bases. The CDR3 extends over 14 amino acids. Germline V gene lookup returns CDR1 SGHRS and CDR2 YFSETQ. The CDR3 is CASRSGTGEKAQYF. The CDR3 region has the DNA TGCGCCAGCAGAAGTGGAACAGGGGAAAAGGCCCAGTACTTC.

The chain is built from TRBV7-8 and TRBJ1-5; no definite D call. Trimming shortened V by 5 bases and J by 7 bases, and 15 bases separated the two germline ends. CDR1 and CDR2 from the germline V gene are SGHVS and FQNEAQ. The CDR3 spans 14 residues. CDR3 nucleotides: TGTGCCAGCAGCCAAGCCAATGACGGGCAGCCCCAGCATTTT. It codes for CASSQANDGQPQHF.

This clone was recorded many times. The chain joins TRBV10-3 to TRBJ2-7, with a weak D call TRBD1 (6 bases). Trimming stripped 0 bases from V and 0 bases from J, with 6 bases between. The CDR3 is 14 residues long. Germline V gene data show CDR1 as ENHRY and CDR2 as SYGVKD. The CDR3 nucleotides are TGTGCCATCAGTGAGTCGGACAGCTCCTACGAGCAGTACTTC. The encoded protein is CAISESDSSYEQYF.

V is TRBV2 and J is TRBJ1-1; tentative D call: TRBD1 (5 bases). The V gene lost 4 bases and the J gene lost 2 bases, with 20 bases spanning the gap. There are 17 residues in the CDR3. The V gene's germline CDR1 is SNHLY and CDR2 FYNNEI. CDR3 sequence: CASSVKGGPGLNTEAFF. CDR3 sequence (DNA): TGTGCCAGCAGTGTAAAAGGTGGTCCAGGGCTCAACACTGAAGCTTTCTTT.

J is TRBJ2-7 and V is TRBV28; TRBD1 is a possible D gene (8 bases). Trimming took 4 bases from V and 3 from J, leaving 13 bases between them. Germline-derived CDR1 and CDR2 are MDHEN and SYDVKM. This CDR3 comprises 14 residues. The CDR3 DNA sequence: TGTGCCAGCAGTTCGGGGGGACAGGACTACGAGCAGTACTTC. It specifies CASSSGGQDYEQYF.

The rearrangement uses TRBV7-9 and TRBJ2-3; D gene unclear. The CDR3 runs to 15 residues. Germline values: CDR1 SEHNR, CDR2 FQNEAQ (reference sequence). V lost 4 bases to trimming and J lost 2 bases, with 13 bases between them. This chain's CDR3 is CASSSPPSLTDTQYF. CDR3 in DNA: TGTGCCAGCAGCTCCCCCCCGTCTCTCACAGATACGCAGTATTTT.

V gene TRBV5-1 combines with J gene TRBJ2-7; 10 bases are a match to TRBD1. This CDR3 contains 14 residues. J lost 6 bases, V lost 4 bases, and 7 bases had no gene match. Germline V lookup: CDR1 SGHRS, CDR2 YFSETQ. For the CDR3, the DNA is TGCGCCAGCAGCCCAAGGACAGGGGGGGTCGAGCAGTACTTC. This codes for CASSPRTGGVEQYF.

The rearrangement joins TRBV19 to TRBJ2-7; a weak D match, TRBD2 (5 bases). Trimming left V 5 bases short and J 11 bases short, with 22 bases between. The CDR3 loop spans 14 amino acids. The germline gives CDR1 LNHDA, CDR2 SQIVND (reference sequence). The CDR3 reads CASSPTLGSGGKYF. The CDR3 region has the DNA TGTGCCAGTAGTCCCACCTTAGGGAGTGGAGGCAAGTACTTC.

The chain recombines TRBV10-1 with TRBJ2-1; 13 bases are shared with TRBD2. Trimming removed 3 bases from V and 5 bases from J; junction bases left unmatched: 7. Germline V gives CDR1 WNHNN, CDR2 SYGVQD (reference sequence). The CDR3 has 17 residues. In DNA, the CDR3 is TGCGCCAGCAGTGACCATGGACTAGCGGGAGTCAACAATGAGCAGTTCTTC. It codes for CASSDHGLAGVNNEQFF.

J is TRBJ2-7 and V is TRBV18; 7 bases fit TRBD1. Per germline, CDR1 KGHSH and CDR2 LQKENI. V lost 4 bases to trimming and J lost 1 base; unmatched junction nucleotides: 22. This CDR3 comprises 20 residues. The CDR3 DNA sequence: TGTGCCAGCTCACAAATCGGAAAAACCGCCGGACAGGAGATTTCCTACGAGCAGTACTTC. It yields the protein CASSQIGKTAGQEISYEQYF.

This chain uses TRBV27 with TRBJ1-4; D is uncertain. The CDR3 has 15 amino acids. V gave up 5 bases and J gave up 8 bases, with 18 bases separating them. Germline-derived CDR1 and CDR2 are MNHEY and SMNVEV (reference sequence). CDR3 sequence: CASSLLVSSIEKLFF. CDR3 DNA sequence: TGTGCCAGCAGTCTCCTCGTTTCTTCTATAGAAAAACTGTTTTTT.

The gene calls are TRBV30 and TRBJ1-2, with D maybe TRBD1 (5 bases). The CDR3 contains 13 residues. The V gene lost 0 bases and the J gene lost 6 bases, with 11 bases spanning the gap. Per germline, CDR1 GTSNPN and CDR2 SVGIG (reference sequence). The CDR3 reads CAWSVDSNHGYTF. The CDR3 DNA is TGTGCCTGGAGTGTAGACAGCAACCATGGCTACACCTTC.